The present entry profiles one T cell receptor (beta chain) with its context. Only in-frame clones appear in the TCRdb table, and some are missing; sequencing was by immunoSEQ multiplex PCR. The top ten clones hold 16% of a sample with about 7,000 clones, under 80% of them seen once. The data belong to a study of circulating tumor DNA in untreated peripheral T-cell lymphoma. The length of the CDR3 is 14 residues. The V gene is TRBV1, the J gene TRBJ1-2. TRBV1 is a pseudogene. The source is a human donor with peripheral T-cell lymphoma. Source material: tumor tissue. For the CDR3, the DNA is TGCGCCAGCAGCCAAGAGCGGGGCGGCTATGGCTACACCTTC. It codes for CASSQERGGYGYTF.